These 16 T cell receptor beta chains originate from one sample sequenced in a study of radiation and T cells in renal cell carcinoma. The time point was: blood 2 weeks post-SBRT. Documented treatment: 15 Gy SBRT to primary tumor, nephrectomy 4 weeks later. Profiled with immunoSEQ multiplex PCR; TCRdb holds only in-frame clones, not every one. The sample lists about 150,000 clones, 87% occurring once. The input for sequencing was blood, taken from a patient whose treatment included radiotherapy and nephrectomy. The receptor source for this set is a woman in her 50s with renal cell carcinoma.

V gene TRBV6-1 combines with J gene TRBJ1-1; weak D call: TRBD1 (5 bases). The CDR3 runs to 12 residues. The V gene lost 6 bases and the J gene lost 9 bases, with 14 bases spanning the gap. Looked up from germline, CDR1 is MNHNS and CDR2 is SASEGT. The CDR3 sequence: CASRSPQGKAFF. The CDR3 DNA reads as TGTGCCAGCAGGTCCCCCCAGGGTAAAGCTTTCTTT.

Points on this clone: Other DNA sequences in this specimen translate into the identical CDR3. The chain has TRBV5-1 and TRBJ2-1, with D unresolved. Trimming removed 0 bases from V and 3 bases from J, with 4 bases in between. CDR1 is SGHRS, CDR2 YFSETQ, per germline. The CDR3 covers 13 residues. The chain's CDR3 is CASSLGNYNEQFF. In DNA form, the CDR3 reads TGCGCCAGCAGCTTGGGAAACTACAATGAGCAGTTCTTC. The complete variable domain, with remaining parts taken from reference TRBV5-1 and TRBJ2-1, reads KAGVTQTPRYLIKTRGQQVTLSCSPISGHRSVSWYQQTPGQGLQFLFEYFSETQRNKGNFPGRFSGRQFSNSRSEMNVSTLELGDSALYLCASSLGNYNEQFFGPGTRLTVL.

The chain links TRBV7-9 to TRBJ2-1; D assignment may be TRBD1 or TRBD2 (5 bases each). The CDR3 loop spans 17 amino acids. Germline CDR1 SEHNR, CDR2 FQNEAQ (reference sequence). Deletions cut 4 bases from V and 4 bases from J, with 20 bases between. The CDR3 DNA is TGTGCCAGCAGCTCAACAAATAGCCCGGGACCTTACAATGAGCAGTTCTTC. Protein sequence: CASSSTNSPGPYNEQFF.

This clone was recorded once. The CDR3, as DNA: TGCGCCAGCAGCCTTCGACAGGGGGAGACCGGGGAGCTGTTTTTT. This gives the protein CASSLRQGETGELFF. The rearrangement uses TRBV5-1 and TRBJ2-2, with 9 bases aligning to TRBD1. Trimming took 4 bases from V and 5 from J; bases not matched to a gene: 6. In germline, CDR1 is SGHRS, CDR2 YFSETQ. CDR3 length equals 15 residues.

This chain connects TRBV2 to TRBJ1-5; the D gene is possibly TRBD1 (6 bases). Germline V gives CDR1 SNHLY, CDR2 FYNNEI. The V end lost 3 bases, the J end lost 8 bases, and 14 bases lay between the germline ends. The CDR3 totals 14 residues. CDR3 in DNA: TGTGCCAGCAGTGAGGGGGGGGGCCGTAAGCCCCAGCATTTT. This gives the protein CASSEGGGRKPQHF.

This sequence joins TRBV6-5 and TRBJ1-2; D possibly corresponds to TRBD1 (6 bases). Trimming took 7 bases from V and 6 from J, leaving 21 bases between them. The CDR3 covers 15 residues. CDR1 MNHEY and CDR2 SVGAGI come from the germline V gene. Here the CDR3 reads CASTGLDSNWDGYTF. Here the CDR3 DNA reads TGTGCCAGCACCGGATTGGACAGCAATTGGGATGGCTACACCTTC.

The chain carries TRBV6-6 and TRBJ2-7, with D possibly matching TRBD1 (6 bases). The CDR3 has 13 amino acids. The V end lost 6 bases, the J end lost 2 bases, and 11 bases lay between the germline ends. Germline CDR1 MNHNY, CDR2 SVGAGI (reference sequence). For the CDR3, the DNA is TGTGCCAGCAGGTTACAGGGTACCTACGAGCAGTACTTC. Its translation: CASRLQGTYEQYF.

The rearrangement joins TRBV27 to TRBJ1-5, with 9 bases fitting TRBD1. J was trimmed by 6 bases and V by 6 bases; bases with no gene match: 3. The CDR3 loop spans 13 amino acids. Germline V gives CDR1 MNHEY, CDR2 SMNVEV (reference sequence). The CDR3 reads CASSYRGPQPQHF. The CDR3 region has the DNA TGTGCCAGCAGCTACAGGGGGCCTCAGCCCCAGCATTTT.

V is TRBV7-9 and J is TRBJ1-4; D uncertain. The CDR3 extends over 13 amino acids. Trimming pared 4 bases from V and 4 bases from J, leaving 7 bases between. The germline CDR1 and CDR2 sequences are SEHNR and FQNEAQ (reference sequence). The CDR3 nucleotides are TGTGCCAGCAGCTCCGGACTTAATGAAAAACTGTTTTTT. This encodes CASSSGLNEKLFF.

The rearrangement links TRBV6-1 to TRBJ2-3; no definite D call. The CDR3 sequence is 13 residues long. V lost 4 bases, J lost 0 bases, and 5 bases lay in between. Germline loops: CDR1 MNHNS, CDR2 SASEGT. CDR3 sequence (DNA): TGTGCCAGCAGTGCGGTTAGCACAGATACGCAGTATTTT. Protein product: CASSAVSTDTQYF.

V usage is TRBV5-1 and J usage is TRBJ2-3, with 11 bases lining up with TRBD2. After removal of 2 bases from V and 5 bases from J, the junction contained 10 bases not matched to a gene. The CDR3 runs to 17 residues. Germline assignment: CDR1 SGHRS and CDR2 YFSETQ. DNA of the CDR3: TGCGCCAGCAGCTTTTGGACTAGCGGGTCTAGTGGAGATACGCAGTATTTT. Translating it yields CASSFWTSGSSGDTQYF. Supplemented by reference TRBV5-1 and TRBJ2-3, the full variable domain reads KAGVTQTPRYLIKTRGQQVTLSCSPISGHRSVSWYQQTPGQGLQFLFEYFSETQRNKGNFPGRFSGRQFSNSRSEMNVSTLELGDSALYLCASSFWTSGSSGDTQYFGPGTRLTVL.

Remarks on this clone: Other DNA sequences in the same sample also yield this CDR3. V gene TRBV7-2 combines with J gene TRBJ1-5, with 7 nucleotides matching TRBD1. The CDR3 extends over 15 amino acids. Germline V gives CDR1 SGHTA, CDR2 FQGNSA. V trimming: 5 bases; J trimming: 4 bases; junction bases outside the gene matches: 8. CDR3 in amino acids: CASSHGGTENQPQHF. CDR3 DNA sequence: TGTGCCAGCAGCCACGGCGGGACAGAAAATCAGCCCCAGCATTTT.

This rearrangement joins TRBV7-6 to TRBJ2-7; TRBD2 agrees at 15 bases. Germline loops: CDR1 SGHVS, CDR2 FNYEAQ. The junction had 9 bases not matched to a gene; V was cut back by 0 bases and J by 3 bases. The CDR3 length is 19 residues. The CDR3, as DNA: TGTGCCAGCAGCTTAGCGCCCGGGACTAGCGGGGGGTTCGGCTACGAGCAGTACTTC. Translation gives CASSLAPGTSGGFGYEQYF.

The chain recombines TRBV16 with TRBJ2-7; D is undetermined. The CDR3 loop spans 12 amino acids. V was clipped by 2 bases and J by 3 bases, with 5 bases between them. The V gene's germline CDR1 is KGHSY and CDR2 FQNENV. The CDR3 is CASSQGDYEQYF. CDR3 DNA: TGTGCCAGCAGCCAAGGGGACTACGAGCAGTACTTC.

Worth noting for this clone: Within the sample, other DNA sequences also encode this same CDR3. The gene calls are TRBV6-6 and TRBJ1-5; possibly TRBD1 for D (6 bases). Germline loops: CDR1 MNHNY, CDR2 SVGAGI (reference sequence). This CDR3 spans 14 amino acids. V was trimmed by 5 bases and J by 5 bases, leaving 13 bases between them. This CDR3 reads CASSPGHLDQPQHF. The CDR3, as DNA: TGTGCCAGCAGTCCGGGACACTTGGATCAGCCCCAGCATTTT.

The J gene is TRBJ2-2, the V gene TRBV7-2; 8 bases agree with TRBD1. The CDR3 is made up of 15 amino acids. Looked up from germline, CDR1 is SGHTA and CDR2 is FQGNSA. With V trimmed by 5 bases and J by 1 base, 3 bases remained unmatched. DNA for the CDR3: TGTGCCAGCAGCGCAGACAGGGGGAACACCGGGGAGCTGTTTTTT. It yields the protein CASSADRGNTGELFF.